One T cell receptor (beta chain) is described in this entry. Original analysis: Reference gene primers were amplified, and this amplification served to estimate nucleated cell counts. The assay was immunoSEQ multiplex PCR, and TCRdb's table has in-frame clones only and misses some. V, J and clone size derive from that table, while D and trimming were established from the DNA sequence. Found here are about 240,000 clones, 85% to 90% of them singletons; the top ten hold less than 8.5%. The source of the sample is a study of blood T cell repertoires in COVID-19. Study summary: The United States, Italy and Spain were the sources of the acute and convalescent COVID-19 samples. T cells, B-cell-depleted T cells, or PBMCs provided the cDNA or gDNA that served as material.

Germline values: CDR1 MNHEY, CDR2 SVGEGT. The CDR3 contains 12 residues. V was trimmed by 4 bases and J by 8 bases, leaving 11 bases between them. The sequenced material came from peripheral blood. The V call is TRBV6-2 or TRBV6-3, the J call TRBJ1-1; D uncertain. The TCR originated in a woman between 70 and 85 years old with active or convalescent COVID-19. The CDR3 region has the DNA TGTGCCAGCAGTTTTAATCTGAGGGAAGCTTTCTTT. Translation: CASSFNLREAFF.